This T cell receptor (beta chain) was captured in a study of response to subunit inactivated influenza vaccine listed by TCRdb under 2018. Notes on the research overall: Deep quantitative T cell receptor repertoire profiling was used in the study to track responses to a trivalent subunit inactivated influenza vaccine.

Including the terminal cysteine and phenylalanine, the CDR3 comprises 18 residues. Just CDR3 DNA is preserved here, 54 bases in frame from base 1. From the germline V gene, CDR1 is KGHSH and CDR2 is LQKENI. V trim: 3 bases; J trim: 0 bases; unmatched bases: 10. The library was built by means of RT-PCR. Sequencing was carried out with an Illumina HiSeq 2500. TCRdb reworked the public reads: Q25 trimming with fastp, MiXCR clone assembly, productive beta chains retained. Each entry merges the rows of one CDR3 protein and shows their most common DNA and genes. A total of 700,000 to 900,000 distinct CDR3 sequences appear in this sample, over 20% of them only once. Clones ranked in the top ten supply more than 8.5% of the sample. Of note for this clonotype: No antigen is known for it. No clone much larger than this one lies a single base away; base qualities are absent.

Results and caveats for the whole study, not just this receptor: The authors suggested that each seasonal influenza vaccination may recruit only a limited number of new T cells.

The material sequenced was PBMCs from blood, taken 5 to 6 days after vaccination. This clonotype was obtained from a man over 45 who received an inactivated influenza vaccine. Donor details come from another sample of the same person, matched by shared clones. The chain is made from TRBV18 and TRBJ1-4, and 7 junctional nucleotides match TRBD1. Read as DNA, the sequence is TGTGCCAGCTCACCTACCATGCAGGGGGATGCAACTAATGAAAAACTGTTTTTT. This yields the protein CASSPTMQGDATNEKLFF. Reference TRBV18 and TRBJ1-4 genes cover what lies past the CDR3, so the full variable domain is NAGVMQNPRHLVRRRGQEARLRCSPMKGHSHVYWYRQLPEEGLKFMVYLQKENIIDESGMPKERFSAEFPKEGPSILRIQQVVRGDSAAYFCASSPTMQGDATNEKLFFGSGTQLSVL.